The 10 T cell receptor beta chains presented below share a single source sample, sequenced in a study of blood T cells in healthy people across ages. Combining a sample-barcoded 5' primer with a J-beta primer mix, a second PCR ran for roughly 7 to 11 cycles. MiXCR, applied by TCRdb to the 5' RACE reads, yields one record per CDR3 protein. The sample has about 970,000 distinct CDR3 sequences, 51% seen once. The sample was blood. Source of these receptors: an older woman in good health.

The genes are TRBV3-1 and TRBJ2-3, with D maybe TRBD1 (6 bases). The V gene's germline CDR1 is LGHDT and CDR2 YNNKEL (reference sequence). V was trimmed by 1 base and J by 0 bases, leaving 8 bases between them. There are 15 residues in the CDR3. The CDR3 reads CASSQAGQSTDTQYF. The CDR3 region has the DNA TGTGCCAGCAGCCAAGCTGGACAGAGCACAGATACGCAGTATTTT.

The chain recombines TRBV11-2 with TRBJ2-1, with no clear D. Per the germline V gene, CDR1 is SGHAT and CDR2 is FQNNGV. The CDR3 contains 14 residues. Trimming cost V 7 bases and J 4 bases, with 14 bases left between them. CDR3 protein: CASNSLTGYNEQFF. CDR3 nucleotide sequence: TGTGCCAGCAACTCCTTAACCGGATACAATGAGCAGTTCTTC.

The chain links TRBV28 to TRBJ1-1; 7 nucleotides agree with TRBD1. CDR1 is MDHEN and CDR2 is SYDVKM in the germline V gene. Trimming cost V 2 bases and J 7 bases; bases outside gene matches: 4. The CDR3 totals 13 residues. CDR3 nucleotide sequence: TGTGCCAGCAGTTTACAGGGGGTTGGTGAAGCTTTCTTT. Translation gives CASSLQGVGEAFF.

The CDR3 protein is CASSYSKGGTADGYTF. CDR3 DNA: TGTGCCAGCAGTTACTCGAAAGGGGGGACGGCAGATGGCTACACCTTC. The rearrangement joins TRBV6-5 to TRBJ1-2, with a possible D match to TRBD1 (6 bases). The CDR3 spans 16 residues. CDR1 and CDR2 (germline): MNHEY, SVGAGI. V dropped 0 bases and J dropped 6 bases, with 17 bases sitting between them.

This clonotype was observed a few times. The V gene is TRBV28, the J gene TRBJ2-1; no firm D call. Trimming pared 5 bases from V and 3 bases from J, leaving 8 bases between. CDR1 is MDHEN and CDR2 is SYDVKM in the germline V gene. CDR3 size: 13 residues. The CDR3 coding sequence is TGTGCCAGCAGTGTTATAGGCTACAATGAGCAGTTCTTC. Translated, it gives CASSVIGYNEQFF.

This clonotype occurred once. CDR3 sequence reads: CASSYPSTAVGGQYF. The CDR3, as DNA: TGTGCCAGCAGTTACCCGAGTACGGCCGTTGGAGGGCAGTACTTC. V is TRBV6-5 and J is TRBJ2-7; weak D call: TRBD2 (5 bases). CDR1 is MNHEY, CDR2 SVGAGI, per germline. CDR3 length equals 15 residues. Trimming stripped 2 bases from V and 9 bases from J, with 20 bases between.

This clonotype has a handful of counts. This chain joins TRBV7-3 and TRBJ2-3, with 8 bases identical to TRBD2. Germline CDR1 is SGHTA and CDR2 is FQGTGA. CDR3 length: 15 residues. V was pared by 5 bases and J by 3 bases, with 7 bases of the junction left unmatched. CDR3 region: CASSPSAGATDTQYF. DNA of the CDR3: TGTGCCAGCAGCCCCTCAGCGGGAGCGACAGATACGCAGTATTTT.

This chain connects TRBV4-1 to TRBJ1-5; D remains ambiguous. The V and J ends lost 0 bases and 2 bases respectively, with 14 bases between them. There are 17 residues in the CDR3. CDR1 MGHRA and CDR2 YSYEKL come from the germline V gene. As DNA, the CDR3 is TGCGCCAGCAGCCAAGATCCCCTGTGGCAGGGCAATCAGCCCCAGCATTTT. Translation gives CASSQDPLWQGNQPQHF.

The gene calls are TRBV12-3 or TRBV12-4 and TRBJ1-1, with D maybe TRBD1 (5 bases). The CDR3 is made up of 15 amino acids. Between the trimmed V and J ends, which lost 7 bases and 1 base, there was a span of 16 bases. CDR3 nucleotides: TGTGCCAGCAAGCCCTCGGACACCACGAACACTGAAGCTTTCTTT. This encodes CASKPSDTTNTEAFF.

Note on this clonotype: At one boundary the junction diverges from the germline segment, which might be a read error. The V gene is TRBV20-1, the J gene TRBJ2-3; D call uncertain. Germline CDR1 DFQATT, CDR2 SNEGSKA (reference sequence). The CDR3 extends over 16 amino acids. For the CDR3, the DNA is TGCAGTGCTAGAGATCGGGTCAGTGGACGCACAGATACGCGGTATTTT. This translates into CSARDRVSGRTDTRYF.